The clone carrying this T cell receptor (beta chain) was seen a few times. The antigen is undetermined. These data are taken from a study of shared clonotypes between healthy human individuals. Study processing details: ImmunoSEQ sequences covered only the junction and lacked quality scores; filtering therefore differed. Sequencing was performed with immunoSEQ multiplex PCR; in TCRdb, only in-frame clones are kept and a portion is missing. V and J calls and clone size come straight from that table; D and trimming were deduced from the DNA. Of about 1 million clones detected, about 74% appear once; the ten largest clones hold around 1.5%. Study-level points and caveats: Unshared clonotypes carried lower generation probabilities than those common to all four donors. Since donors were few, the genetic and exposure-history diversity represented was limited.

V was clipped by 4 bases and J by 1 base, with 20 bases between them. The CDR3 extends over 17 amino acids. Germline V gene sequence: CDR1 SQVTM, CDR2 ANQGSEA. The sequenced material came from memory CD4+ T cells sorted from blood. The subset denotes: CD45RA-negative fraction. The chain uses TRBV29-1 and TRBJ2-1; a possible D gene is TRBD1 (6 bases). The TCR sequence derives from a man between 18 and 35 years old in good health. This CDR3 is CSVAHIQGTSSYNEQFF. The CDR3 bases are TGCAGCGTTGCCCACATTCAGGGGACATCATCCTACAATGAGCAGTTCTTC.